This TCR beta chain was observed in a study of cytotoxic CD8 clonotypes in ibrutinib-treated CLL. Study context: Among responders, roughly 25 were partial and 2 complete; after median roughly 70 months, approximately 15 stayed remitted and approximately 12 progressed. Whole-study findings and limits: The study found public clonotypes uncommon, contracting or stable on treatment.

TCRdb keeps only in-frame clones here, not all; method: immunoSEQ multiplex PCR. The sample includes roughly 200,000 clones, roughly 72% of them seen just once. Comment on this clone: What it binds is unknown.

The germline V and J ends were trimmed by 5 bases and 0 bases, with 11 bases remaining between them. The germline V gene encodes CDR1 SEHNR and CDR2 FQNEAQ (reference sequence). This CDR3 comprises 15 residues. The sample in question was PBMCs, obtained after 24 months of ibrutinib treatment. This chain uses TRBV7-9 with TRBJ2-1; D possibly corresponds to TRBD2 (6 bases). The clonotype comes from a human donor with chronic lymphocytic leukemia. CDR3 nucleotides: TGTGCCAGCAGCCCAAGCGGGTCCTCCTACAATGAGCAGTTCTTC. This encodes CASSPSGSSYNEQFF.